These 10 T cell receptor beta chains originate from one sample sequenced in a study of blood T cell repertoires in COVID-19. The method was immunoSEQ multiplex PCR; TCRdb's version includes in-frame clones alone and lacks a portion of them. The profile shows roughly 180,000 clones, around 77% of them singletons. Sequenced material: peripheral blood. These receptor sequences come from a man aged 55 to 69 with active or convalescent COVID-19.

This clone has just a few counts. The gene calls are TRBV13 and TRBJ2-5; unclear D gene. Trimming removed 3 bases from V and 0 bases from J, with 8 bases in between. The CDR3 consists of 14 residues. Germline V gene lookup returns CDR1 PRHDT and CDR2 FYEKMQ (reference sequence). In DNA form, the CDR3 reads TGTGCCAGCAGCTTCCGGGTTAACCAAGAGACCCAGTACTTC. This sequence encodes CASSFRVNQETQYF.

The V call is TRBV14, the J call TRBJ1-3, with D perhaps matching TRBD1 (5 bases). CDR3 size: 14 residues. V dropped 4 bases and J dropped 1 base, with 8 bases sitting between them. Germline values: CDR1 SGHDN, CDR2 FVKESK. The CDR3 DNA follows: TGTGCCAGCAGCCCACGGACATCTGGAAACACCATATATTTT. As protein: CASSPRTSGNTIYF. Full variable domain (outside the CDR3, taken from reference TRBV14 and TRBJ1-3): EAGVTQFPSHSVIEKGQTVTLRCDPISGHDNLYWYRRVMGKEIKFLLHFVKESKQDESGMPNNRFLAERTGGTYSTLKVQPAELEDSGVYFCASSPRTSGNTIYFGEGSWLTVV.

This sequence joins TRBV18 and TRBJ1-1; 10 nucleotides align to TRBD1. CDR1 is KGHSH and CDR2 is LQKENI in the germline V gene. This CDR3 region has 17 residues. V was pared by 3 bases and J by 1 base, with 8 bases of the junction left unmatched. CDR3 sequence: CASSPSPGQGENTEAFF. The DNA of the CDR3 is TGTGCCAGCTCACCTTCCCCCGGACAGGGGGAGAACACTGAAGCTTTCTTT.

The chain links TRBV5-1 to TRBJ2-3; D is ambiguous. The CDR3 extends over 15 amino acids. V was cut by 6 bases and J by 0 bases, with 14 bases left in between. CDR1 SGHRS and CDR2 YFSETQ come from the germline V gene. In nucleotides, the CDR3 is TGCGCCAGCAAAAGCTCGAGCACTAGCACAGATACGCAGTATTTT. This sequence encodes CASKSSSTSTDTQYF.

This clone was seen more than once but under ten times. The rearrangement joins TRBV11-2 to TRBJ1-6, with TRBD1 matching over 7 bases. This CDR3 spans 16 amino acids. From germline, CDR1 is SGHAT and CDR2 FQNNGV. V dropped 4 bases and J dropped 7; count of bases not matched to a gene: 10. The CDR3 protein is CASSYTGTARNSPLHF. The CDR3 DNA is TGTGCCAGCAGCTACACTGGGACAGCCAGAAATTCACCCCTCCACTTT.

V gene TRBV7-3 combines with J gene TRBJ2-3, with 7 bases lining up with TRBD2. Unmatched junction bases numbered 5, after V lost 5 bases and J lost 0 bases. This CDR3 has 15 residues. The germline V gene encodes CDR1 SGHTA and CDR2 FQGTGA. CDR3 DNA sequence: TGTGCCAGCAGCCCTAGCGGAACTAGCACAGATACGCAGTATTTT. It encodes CASSPSGTSTDTQYF.

The rearrangement uses TRBV12-3 or TRBV12-4 and TRBJ2-5, with D possibly being TRBD1 (6 bases). This CDR3 has 13 amino acids. Trimming removed 6 bases at V and 5 bases at J, with 13 bases between. CDR3 bases: TGTGCCAGCAGAAAAGGGGGTTTGGAGACCCAGTACTTC. It encodes CASRKGGLETQYF.

This clone was observed once. This chain joins TRBV7-2 and TRBJ2-7; 7 bases align to TRBD2. V trimming: 3 bases; J trimming: 3 bases; junction bases outside the gene matches: 2. The CDR3 covers 13 residues. Germline V gene lookup returns CDR1 SGHTA and CDR2 FQGNSA. In nucleotides, the CDR3 is TGTGCCAGCAGCTTGGCGGGAGTCTACGAGCAGTACTTC. This encodes CASSLAGVYEQYF. The whole variable domain, filled in from reference TRBV7-2 and TRBJ2-7, reads GAGVSQSPSNKVTEKGKDVELRCDPISGHTALYWYRQSLGQGLEFLIYFQGNSAPDKSGLPSDRFSAERTGGSVSTLTIQRTQQEDSAVYLCASSLAGVYEQYFGPGTRLTVT.

The chain couples TRBV19 to TRBJ1-5, with TRBD1 as a possible D gene (5 bases). Germline values: CDR1 LNHDA, CDR2 SQIVND (reference sequence). The V and J ends lost 2 bases and 5 bases respectively, with 10 bases between them. The CDR3 runs to 14 residues. CDR3 DNA: TGTGCCAGTAGTATAAGCACCAGGGATCAGCCCCAGCATTTT. It yields the protein CASSISTRDQPQHF.

This chain joins TRBV6-6 and TRBJ2-7; D possibly corresponds to TRBD2 (6 bases). The CDR3 runs to 13 residues. CDR1 and CDR2 (germline): MNHNY, SVGAGI (reference sequence). Trimming shortened V by 6 bases and J by 6 bases, and 15 bases separated the two germline ends. CDR3: CASSRGLAGEQYF. CDR3 DNA: TGTGCCAGCAGCCGGGGACTTGCTGGCGAGCAGTACTTC.